This TCR beta chain is from a study of spatial heterogeneity in lung cancer. Study-wide results and caveats: The study found that expanded intratumoral alpha and beta TCR counts tracked tumor mutation counts.

This clonotype counts as medium-sized. Its cognate antigen is unknown. In TCRdb, the 5' RACE reads were re-called with MiXCR into one record per CDR3 protein. The table shows 10,000 to 11,000 distinct CDR3 sequences, with roughly 8% occurring only once. The time point here: sample taken at primary tumor resection. There were 65 or so donors, all of them untreated patients with early-stage non-small cell lung cancer. Trimming removed 7 bases at V and 4 bases at J, with 13 bases between. CDR1 is MNHNY, CDR2 SVGAGI, per germline (reference sequence). The CDR3 runs 13 residues. The specimen was lung tumor tissue, collected at surgery. This TCR was recovered from a female donor with early-stage non-small cell lung cancer. The chain couples TRBV6-6 to TRBJ1-1, with a tentative D call TRBD1 (6 bases). CDR3 sequence: CASTWEGGTEAFF. In DNA, the CDR3 is TGTGCCAGCACTTGGGAGGGGGGCACTGAAGCTTTCTTT.